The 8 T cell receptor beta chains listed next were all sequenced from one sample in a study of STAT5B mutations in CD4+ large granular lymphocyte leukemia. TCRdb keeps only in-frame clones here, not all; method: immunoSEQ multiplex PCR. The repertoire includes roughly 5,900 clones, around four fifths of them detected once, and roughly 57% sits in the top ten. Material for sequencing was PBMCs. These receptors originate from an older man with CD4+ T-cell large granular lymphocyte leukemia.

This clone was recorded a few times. CDR3 nucleotide sequence: TGTGCCAGTAGTATAGATAACCCTGGGGTGGCTGAAGCTTTCTTT. Its translation: CASSIDNPGVAEAFF. The chain is built from TRBV19 and TRBJ1-1; D remains unclear. V shed 0 bases and J shed 6 bases, with 14 bases lying between them. The CDR3 is made up of 15 amino acids. Per the germline V gene, CDR1 is LNHDA and CDR2 is SQIVND (reference sequence).

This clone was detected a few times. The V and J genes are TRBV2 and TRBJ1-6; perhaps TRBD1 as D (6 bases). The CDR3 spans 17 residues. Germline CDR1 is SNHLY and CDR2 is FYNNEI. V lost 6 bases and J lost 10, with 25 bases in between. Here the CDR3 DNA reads TGTGCCAGCAGGGCCGGGACATCTCCTTCACCGGACTCACCCCTCCACTTT. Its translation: CASRAGTSPSPDSPLHF.

The CDR3 region is CASSRWNEQFF. The CDR3, as DNA: TGTGCCAGTAGTAGGTGGAATGAGCAGTTCTTC. V gene TRBV19 combines with J gene TRBJ2-1; D uncertain. Trimming took off 4 bases at V and 7 bases at J, with 5 bases between the two ends. Germline-derived CDR1 and CDR2 are LNHDA and SQIVND (reference sequence). CDR3 size: 11 residues.

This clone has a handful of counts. CDR3 bases: TGTGCCAGCACGCCTAGCGGGAGGCCCTACGAGCAGTACTTC. Its protein is CASTPSGRPYEQYF. This chain joins TRBV28 and TRBJ2-7; the match to TRBD2 covers 11 bases. CDR3 length equals 14 residues. With V trimmed by 7 bases and J by 2 bases, 4 bases remained unmatched. Germline V gene sequence: CDR1 MDHEN, CDR2 SYDVKM.

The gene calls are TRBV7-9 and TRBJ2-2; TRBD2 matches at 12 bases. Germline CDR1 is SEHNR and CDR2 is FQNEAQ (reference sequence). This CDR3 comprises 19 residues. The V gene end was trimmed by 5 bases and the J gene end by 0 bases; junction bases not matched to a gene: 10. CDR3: CASSGPLGLAGPNTGELFF. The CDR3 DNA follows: TGTGCCAGCAGCGGCCCCCTCGGACTAGCGGGACCGAACACCGGGGAGCTGTTTTTT.

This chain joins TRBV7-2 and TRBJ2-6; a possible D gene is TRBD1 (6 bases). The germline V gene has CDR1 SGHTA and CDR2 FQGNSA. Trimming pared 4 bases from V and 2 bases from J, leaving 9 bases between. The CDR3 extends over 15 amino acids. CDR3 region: CASSYKGAGANVLTF. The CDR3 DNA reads TGTGCCAGCAGCTATAAGGGGGCTGGGGCCAACGTCCTGACTTTC. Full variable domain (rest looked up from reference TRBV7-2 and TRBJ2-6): GAGVSQSPSNKVTEKGKDVELRCDPISGHTALYWYRQSLGQGLEFLIYFQGNSAPDKSGLPSDRFSAERTGGSVSTLTIQRTQQEDSAVYLCASSYKGAGANVLTFGAGSRLTVL.

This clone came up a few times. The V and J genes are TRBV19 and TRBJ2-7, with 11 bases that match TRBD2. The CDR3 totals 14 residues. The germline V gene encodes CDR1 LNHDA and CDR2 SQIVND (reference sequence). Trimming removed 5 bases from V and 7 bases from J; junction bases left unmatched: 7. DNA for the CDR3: TGTGCCAGTAGTGAACTAGCGGGAGACTCTGAGCAGTACTTC. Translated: CASSELAGDSEQYF.

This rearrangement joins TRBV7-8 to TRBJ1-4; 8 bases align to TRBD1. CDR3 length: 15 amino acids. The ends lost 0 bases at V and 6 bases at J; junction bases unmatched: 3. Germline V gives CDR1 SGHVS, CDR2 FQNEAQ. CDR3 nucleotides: TGTGCCAGCAGCTTAGCGGCAGGGGGCTATGAAAAACTGTTTTTT. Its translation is CASSLAAGGYEKLFF.